Following are 27 T cell receptor beta chains from one sample sequenced in a study of blood T cells in healthy people across ages. Primed by a sample-barcoded 5' primer and a J-beta primer mix, a second PCR proceeded for about 7 to 12 cycles. TCRdb passed the 5' RACE reads through MiXCR, listing each CDR3 protein once. The sample lists about 1.5 million distinct CDR3 sequences, less than 45% occurring once. Sequencing was done on a sample of blood. These receptors all come from a woman younger than 35 in good health.

This chain uses TRBV6-2 or TRBV6-3 with TRBJ2-1; 7 positions agree with TRBD1. The CDR3 has 15 amino acids. Germline values: CDR1 MNHEY, CDR2 SVGEGT. Trimming cost V 6 bases and J 0 bases; bases outside gene matches: 5. The DNA for the CDR3 is TGTGCCAGCAGGGACAGGCGAAGCTCCTACAATGAGCAGTTCTTC. This translates into CASRDRRSSYNEQFF.

V gene TRBV27 combines with J gene TRBJ2-7; 9 bases fit TRBD1. Per the germline V gene, CDR1 is MNHEY and CDR2 is SMNVEV (reference sequence). J was trimmed by 7 bases and V by 6 bases; bases with no gene match: 10. This CDR3 is 14 amino acids long. CDR3 bases: TGTGCCAGCAGCCCGGGACAGGGATGGGGTGAGCAGTACTTC. This translates into CASSPGQGWGEQYF.

This chain connects TRBV29-1 to TRBJ1-4; D unresolved. V lost 2 bases and J 14 bases, leaving 12 bases between the germline ends. The CDR3 consists of 11 residues. The germline gives CDR1 SQVTM, CDR2 ANQGSEA. In DNA form, the CDR3 reads TGCAGCGTTGAACATCGGGGTAGGCTGTTTTTT. Its protein is CSVEHRGRLFF. Filled out from reference TRBV29-1 and TRBJ1-4, the complete variable domain reads SAVISQKPSRDICQRGTSLTIQCQVDSQVTMMFWYRQQPGQSLTLIATANQGSEATYESGFVIDKFPISRPNLTFSTLTVSNMSPEDSSIYLCSVEHRGRLFFGSGTQLSVL.

This clonotype was seen once. The rearrangement joins TRBV7-2 to TRBJ2-5; tentatively, D is TRBD1 or TRBD2 (5 bases each). V was cut by 4 bases and J by 5 bases, with 26 bases left in between. Germline CDR1 is SGHTA and CDR2 is FQGNSA. The CDR3 consists of 18 residues. DNA for the CDR3: TGTGCCAGCAGCTATCGGTCCAACTTTCAGGCTGAGGGGGAGACCCAGTACTTC. Encoded protein: CASSYRSNFQAEGETQYF.

Ten or more counts support this clonotype. In DNA, the CDR3 is TGTGCCAGCAGTTTACGGGCCCCTTACAATGAGCAGTTCTTC. Encoded protein: CASSLRAPYNEQFF. V is TRBV12-3 or TRBV12-4 and J is TRBJ2-1, with D unresolved. V was shortened by 2 bases and J by 4 bases, with 9 bases between the two germline ends. The CDR3 length is 14 residues.

This clonotype was seen more than once but under ten times. The chain combines TRBV7-9 with TRBJ2-5; the D is unclear. Germline V gene sequence: CDR1 SEHNR, CDR2 FQNEAQ (reference sequence). The CDR3 totals 13 residues. V was pared by 5 bases and J by 1 base, with 8 bases between. The CDR3 loop is CASSTVAQETQYF. CDR3 DNA: TGTGCCAGCAGCACAGTGGCCCAAGAGACCCAGTACTTC.

This clonotype was seen a handful of times. The rearrangement joins TRBV6-6 to TRBJ1-2; D might be TRBD1 (6 bases). V gave up 6 bases and J gave up 0 bases, with 17 bases separating them. The CDR3 totals 16 residues. CDR1 and CDR2 from the germline V gene are MNHNY and SVGAGI (reference sequence). The CDR3 reads CASSSYQGIANYGYTF. The DNA for the CDR3 is TGTGCCAGCAGCTCCTATCAGGGGATAGCTAACTATGGCTACACCTTC.

A few counts support this clonotype. The chain employs TRBV18 and TRBJ2-7, with D uncertain. CDR1 is KGHSH and CDR2 is LQKENI in the germline V gene. This CDR3 is 14 amino acids long. V shed 2 bases and J shed 6 bases, with 14 bases lying between them. The CDR3 spells CASSPEAAVGEQYF. The CDR3, as DNA: TGTGCCAGCTCACCAGAGGCGGCGGTGGGCGAGCAGTACTTC.

This chain connects TRBV6-1 to TRBJ2-5; tentatively, D is TRBD2 (7 bases). This CDR3 is built from 14 residues. Germline CDR1 MNHNS, CDR2 SASEGT. Trimming pared 10 bases from V and 5 bases from J, leaving 20 bases between. CDR3 sequence: CAITRGAFRETQYF. CDR3 in DNA: TGTGCCATAACCCGGGGGGCTTTTCGGGAGACCCAGTACTTC.

This clonotype was counted between two and nine times. This chain joins TRBV7-2 and TRBJ2-3; 9 nucleotides agree with TRBD2. V was clipped by 5 bases and J by 5 bases; unmatched bases: 11. The germline V gene has CDR1 SGHTA and CDR2 FQGNSA. The CDR3 totals 16 residues. CDR3 protein: CASSHQAGGFIDTQYF. The CDR3, as DNA: TGTGCCAGCAGCCACCAAGCGGGGGGCTTCATAGATACGCAGTATTTT.

CDR3 nucleotide sequence: TGTGCCAGCCAAAAATTTGGCAGGGCAGAGGAGACCCAGTACTTC. The encoded protein is CASQKFGRAEETQYF. The gene calls are TRBV27 and TRBJ2-5, with a tentative D call TRBD1 (5 bases). Per germline, CDR1 MNHEY and CDR2 SMNVEV (reference sequence). The CDR3 loop spans 15 amino acids. V was cut by 8 bases and J by 5 bases, with 21 bases left in between.

The rearrangement links TRBV7-2 to TRBJ2-2, with a tentative D call TRBD2 (6 bases). Germline V gives CDR1 SGHTA, CDR2 FQGNSA. Trimming took 1 base from V and 7 from J, leaving 13 bases between them. The CDR3 spans 15 residues. The CDR3 DNA is TGTGCCAGCAGCTTAGTAATGGGAGGTGGCGGGGAGCTGTTTTTT. The encoded protein is CASSLVMGGGGELFF. The variable domain in full, with the rest retrieved from reference TRBV7-2 and TRBJ2-2, is GAGVSQSPSNKVTEKGKDVELRCDPISGHTALYWYRQSLGQGLEFLIYFQGNSAPDKSGLPSDRFSAERTGGSVSTLTIQRTQQEDSAVYLCASSLVMGGGGELFFGEGSRLTVL.

This rearrangement joins TRBV7-6 to TRBJ2-5; 7 nucleotides match TRBD2. The end of the DNA fits TRBJ2-7 better, so the J call may be wrong. The CDR3 totals 13 residues. The germline gives CDR1 SGHVS, CDR2 FNYEAQ. In DNA, the CDR3 is TGTGCCAGCAGCTTGGGAGGGATGTACGAGCAGTACTTC. It codes for CASSLGGMYEQYF.

CDR3 in amino acids: CASSESKVSYNEQYF. CDR3 DNA sequence: TGCGCCAGCAGTGAGTCGAAGGTCTCCTACAATGAGCAGTACTTC. The chain recombines TRBV10-2 with TRBJ2-1; D unresolved. The J call may be mistaken, given a closer DNA end match to TRBJ2-7. The CDR3 is made up of 15 amino acids. The germline CDR1 and CDR2 sequences are WSHSY and SAAADI.

As for this clonotype: The CDR3 does not close with the conserved phenylalanine or tryptophan, likely indicating a read error. The chain joins TRBV24-1 to TRBJ2-1; weak D call: TRBD2 (7 bases). Between the trimmed V and J ends, which lost 6 bases and 8 bases, there was a span of 13 bases. The CDR3 runs 13 residues. The germline V gene has CDR1 KGHDR and CDR2 SFDVKD. In nucleotides, the CDR3 is TGTGCCACCAGTCCCATGGGGGGGCATGAGCAGTTCTTA. This translates into CATSPMGGHEQFL.

The chain joins TRBV12-3 or TRBV12-4 to TRBJ1-1; the D gene is possibly TRBD1 (6 bases). V lost 6 bases to trimming and J lost 11 bases, with 19 bases between them. The CDR3 extends over 13 amino acids. The chain's CDR3 is CASRYHGGEGAFF. The CDR3 bases are TGTGCCAGCAGATACCACGGGGGCGAGGGGGCTTTCTTT.

The chain couples TRBV12-3 or TRBV12-4 to TRBJ1-1; 8 positions agree with TRBD1. This CDR3 is 15 amino acids long. The J segment lost 1 base and the V segment lost 6 bases, leaving 7 bases of the junction unmatched. In nucleotides, the CDR3 is TGTGCCAGCAGCCAGGGACAGGCGACGAACACTGAAGCTTTCTTT. The encoded protein is CASSQGQATNTEAFF.

The gene calls are TRBV12-3 or TRBV12-4 and TRBJ2-7, with 8 bases fitting TRBD1. Trimming at V came to 5 bases and at J to 12 bases, leaving 9 bases not matched to a gene. The CDR3 spans 12 residues. CDR3 region: CASSRDRQLGYF. The CDR3 DNA sequence: TGTGCCAGCAGTCGGGACAGGCAATTGGGGTACTTC.

This rearrangement joins TRBV14 to TRBJ2-7; no firm D call. CDR1 and CDR2 (germline): SGHDN, FVKESK. This CDR3 spans 13 amino acids. The V and J ends lost 4 bases and 6 bases respectively, with 13 bases between them. The CDR3 here is CASSPVRSGEQYF. The CDR3 coding sequence is TGTGCCAGCAGCCCTGTAAGATCCGGCGAGCAGTACTTC.

The chain carries TRBV12-5 and TRBJ1-3; D gene uncertain. Germline V lookup: CDR1 LGHNT, CDR2 FRNRAP. CDR3 size: 18 residues. Trimming cost V 2 bases and J 0 bases, with 17 bases left between them. The CDR3 is CASGLSQVGGYSGNTIYF. CDR3 nucleotides: TGTGCTAGTGGTTTGTCTCAGGTCGGAGGCTACTCTGGAAACACCATATATTTT.

This clonotype was seen only a few times. The rearrangement uses TRBV20-1 and TRBJ2-6; 8 bases are a match to TRBD1. This CDR3 has 19 amino acids. J lost 0 bases, V lost 0 bases, and 10 bases had no gene match. The germline V gene encodes CDR1 DFQATT and CDR2 SNEGSKA (reference sequence). The CDR3 coding sequence is TGCAGTGCTAGAGATTGGCAGGACAGGGAAGTCTCTGGGGCCAACGTCCTGACTTTC. Amino acid sequence: CSARDWQDREVSGANVLTF.

This clonotype was counted between two and nine times. The rearrangement uses TRBV20-1 and TRBJ2-7; tentative D call: TRBD2 (6 bases). Germline CDR1 and CDR2: DFQATT and SNEGSKA (reference sequence). This CDR3 has 12 residues. CDR3 coding DNA: TGCACCCTAGCGCAGAGTCCCTACGAGCAGTACTTC. This translates into CTLAQSPYEQYF.

The V and J genes are TRBV7-9 and TRBJ1-1, with D perhaps TRBD1 (5 bases). The CDR3 runs 14 residues. Looked up from germline, CDR1 is SEHNR and CDR2 is FQNEAQ (reference sequence). The V and J ends lost 2 bases and 5 bases respectively, with 12 bases between them. As DNA, the CDR3 is TGTGCCAGCAGCTTACCCGGGGGTCGGACTGAAGCTTTCTTT. Encoded protein: CASSLPGGRTEAFF.

This clonotype was detected only a few times. V usage is TRBV20-1 and J usage is TRBJ2-4; possibly TRBD1 or TRBD2 for D (5 bases each). The assigned J gene may be wrong: the sequence end matches TRBJ2-7 better. Germline loops: CDR1 DFQATT, CDR2 SNEGSKA (reference sequence). The CDR3 loop spans 14 amino acids. The CDR3 protein is CSARDTGTLSEQYF. For the CDR3, the DNA is TGCAGTGCTAGAGATACCGGGACGCTCAGCGAGCAGTACTTC.

The V call is TRBV3-1, the J call TRBJ1-2, with TRBD1 identical over 7 bases. With V trimmed by 1 base and J by 8 bases, 7 bases remained unmatched. This CDR3 has 14 residues. CDR1 and CDR2 (germline): LGHDT, YNNKEL (reference sequence). The chain's CDR3 is CASSQVRGQEGYTF. CDR3 nucleotide sequence: TGTGCCAGCAGCCAAGTGAGGGGGCAAGAGGGCTACACCTTC.

This chain uses TRBV7-2 with TRBJ2-2; TRBD1 might be the D (6 bases). This CDR3 has 15 amino acids. The ends were cut back, 3 bases at V and 4 bases at J, with 12 bases in the middle. Germline values: CDR1 SGHTA, CDR2 FQGNSA. CDR3 sequence reads: CASSFTGTLTGELFF. The CDR3 nucleotides read TGTGCCAGCAGCTTCACAGGGACACTCACCGGGGAGCTGTTTTTT.

The V call is TRBV20-1, the J call TRBJ2-2, with D perhaps matching TRBD2 (5 bases). Germline CDR1 and CDR2: DFQATT and SNEGSKA (reference sequence). Trimming removed 1 base from V and 4 bases from J, with 7 bases in between. CDR3 length equals 13 residues. CDR3 coding DNA: TGCAGTGCTAGAGTCGGACTCACCGGGGAGCTGTTTTTT. It codes for CSARVGLTGELFF.